This section outlines one T cell receptor beta chain sequence together with its context. Its antigen is not identified. The PCR ran on 60 Vbeta and 13 Jbeta primers. Here immunoSEQ multiplex PCR was the method, and the copy in TCRdb shows in-frame clones only, minus some. The sample yields fewer than 250,000 clones, more than 70% seen once. Looked up from germline, CDR1 is ENHRY and CDR2 is SYGVKD. V lost 4 bases and J lost 4; bases outside the gene matches: 10. The CDR3 contains 18 residues. This specimen belongs to a study of cytomegalovirus exposure and HLA in healthy donors. Points from the study as a whole: In a later analysis, V- and J-gene trimming of beta chains associated with a DCLRE1C missense variant, replicated independently. Reportedly, fewer N-insertions than the roughly 700-donor mean appeared in an Asian-associated ancestry cluster in a later analysis.

V gene TRBV10-3 combines with J gene TRBJ1-6; 10 bases map to TRBD1. This sequence originates from a man aged 30-40 years in good health and CMV-seropositive. Sequenced input: PBMCs. The CDR3 region has the DNA TGTGCCATCAGTGGGGGACAGGGGATGGGGGGATATAATTCACCCCTCCACTTT. Residues: CAISGGQGMGGYNSPLHF.